Listed below are T cell receptor beta chains from one sample, sequenced in a study of vaccination and CD4 T cells after COVID-19. Their cognate antigens are unknown. A single record per CDR3 protein comes from TCRdb applying MiXCR to the PCR reads. Of 8,200 or so distinct CDR3 sequences detected, 61% appear once; the ten largest clones hold approximately 34%. Sequences were obtained from CD4+ T cells from blood, cultured in vitro. The source is a human donor who had recovered from COVID-19. CDR3s include the opening cysteine and the closing phenylalanine or tryptophan. The order of the fields is J gene, CDR3 length, V gene, CDR3 protein.

TRBJ2-6 | 14 | TRBV4-1 | CASSQVLGANVLTF
TRBJ2-5 | 12 | TRBV20-1 | CSASGQGETQYF
TRBJ2-7 | 13 | TRBV7-2 | CASSRTGGNEQYF
TRBJ2-7 | 15 | TRBV20-1 | CSARAEAGESYEQYF
TRBJ1-1 | 16 | TRBV5-6 | CASSTDRGPFLIEAFF
TRBJ2-3 | 19 | TRBV4-1 | CASSQFPGLAAAYTDTQYF
TRBJ2-1 | 11 | TRBV6-1 | CASSQGNEQFF
TRBJ2-5 | 15 | TRBV6-2/TRBV6-3 | CASSQGRGSEETQYF
TRBJ1-5 | 16 | TRBV2 | CASSEGGRRGNQPQHF
TRBJ2-5 | 15 | TRBV5-6 | CASSPQGMGLETQYF